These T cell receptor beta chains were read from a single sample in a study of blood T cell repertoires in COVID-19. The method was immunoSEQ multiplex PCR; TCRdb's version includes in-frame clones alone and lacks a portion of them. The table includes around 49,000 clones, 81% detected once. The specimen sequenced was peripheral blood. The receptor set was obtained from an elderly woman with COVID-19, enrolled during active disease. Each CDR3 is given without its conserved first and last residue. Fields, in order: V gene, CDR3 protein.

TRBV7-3	ASSVALAGYNEQF
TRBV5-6	ASSLGLINTGELF
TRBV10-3	AISDPAASQY
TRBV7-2	ASSLSDRSEAF
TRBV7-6	ASSFRGGELF
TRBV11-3	ASSLDWASGDYNEQF
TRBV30	AWSVTGPYEQY
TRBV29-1	SVLYVVATYNEQF
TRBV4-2	ASSPQFPSGRPPAGELF
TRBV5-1	ASSLEGLAAREQY
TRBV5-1	ASSLAGAGNTIY
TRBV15	ATSRDRVYYGYT
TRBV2	ASSLLAGVTSYEQY
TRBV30	AWSVLAGGPYEQF
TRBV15	ATSMGLAGGAETQY
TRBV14	ASSQGGSSSGANVLT
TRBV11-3	ASSLGQGANEQF
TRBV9	ASSVERGLGAEQY
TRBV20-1	SASERNQETQY
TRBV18	ASSPLGGKETEAF
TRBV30	AWSLWGGNSNQPQH
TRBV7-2	ASSLDPSGSNEQF
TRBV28	ASSFFGTGSGELF
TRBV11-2	ASSSGLAGNFWGTDTQY
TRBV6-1	ASSEELLAVGY
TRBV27	ASSLAGVNTGELF
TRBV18	ASSLSGTRYTDTQY
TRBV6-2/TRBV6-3	ASSRRSGGGGGEQF
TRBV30	AWRTGTGHEKLF
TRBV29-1	SVEEEGRGLF
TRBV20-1	SASRGGEQPQH
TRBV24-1	ATSDPTGTGYEQY
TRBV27	ASSSSGSGTDTQY
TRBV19	ASSMATGVHNEQF
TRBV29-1	SVEQGPSSEAF
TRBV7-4	ASRRGEKLF
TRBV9	ASSAGAGLTDTQY
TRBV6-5	ATQGQPQETQY
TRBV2	ASSEGTGGADTQY